This T cell receptor beta chain stems from a study of blood T cells in healthy people across ages. Study-level background: Capture by template switching was about one barcoded beta molecule per two T cells.

Trimming stripped 8 bases from V and 1 base from J, with 17 bases between. CDR3 length equals 15 residues. The V gene's germline CDR1 is MNHNY and CDR2 SVGAGI (reference sequence). Study-level points and caveats: Unsorted PBMCs prevented conclusive naive versus antigen-experienced comparison.

Each individual donor underwent a draw of ten milliliters of peripheral blood. A minimum of 6 micrograms of total RNA was extracted per sample. This clonotype showed up just once. As yet, its antigen is unknown. Together with a sample-barcoded 5' primer, a J-beta primer mix was included in a second PCR lasting about 6 to 11 cycles. TCRdb fed the 5' RACE reads into MiXCR, producing one record per CDR3 protein. The data show about a million distinct CDR3 sequences, roughly 43% seen once. The sequence was obtained from a man aged 25-40 years in good health. The V gene is TRBV6-6, the J gene TRBJ1-1, with D perhaps matching TRBD1 (5 bases). Sequencing was performed on blood. The CDR3: CASVPQGTPNTEAFF. The CDR3 DNA follows: TGTGCCAGCGTTCCCCAGGGTACACCGAACACTGAAGCTTTCTTT.